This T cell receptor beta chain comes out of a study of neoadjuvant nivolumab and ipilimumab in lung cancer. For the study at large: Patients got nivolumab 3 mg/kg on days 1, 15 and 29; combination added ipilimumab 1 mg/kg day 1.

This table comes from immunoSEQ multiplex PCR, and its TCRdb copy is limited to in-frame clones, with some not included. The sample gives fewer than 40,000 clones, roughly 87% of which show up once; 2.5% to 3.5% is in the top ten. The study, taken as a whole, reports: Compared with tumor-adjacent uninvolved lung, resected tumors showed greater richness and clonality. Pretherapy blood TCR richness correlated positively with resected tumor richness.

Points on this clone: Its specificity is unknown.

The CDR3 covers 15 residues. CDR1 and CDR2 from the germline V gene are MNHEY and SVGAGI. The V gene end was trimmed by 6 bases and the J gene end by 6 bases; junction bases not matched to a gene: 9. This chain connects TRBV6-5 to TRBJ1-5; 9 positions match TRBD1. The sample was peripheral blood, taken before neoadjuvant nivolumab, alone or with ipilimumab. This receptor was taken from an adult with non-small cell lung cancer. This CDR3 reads CASRDLTGGGQPQHF. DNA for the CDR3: TGTGCCAGCAGGGATCTAACAGGGGGCGGTCAGCCCCAGCATTTT.